A selection of T cell receptor beta chains follows, all from one sample in a study of Ad26.COV2.S vaccination and SARS-CoV-2 variants. Produced via immunoSEQ multiplex PCR; TCRdb's table is partial and in-frame only. This sample has 350,000 to 500,000 clones; 85% to 90% occur once, and the top ten carry approximately 2.5%. The source was peripheral blood, collected in a trial of Ad26.COV2.S vaccine versus placebo. These receptors all stem from a person between 18 and 65 years old who received the Ad26.COV2.S COVID-19 vaccine or a placebo. CDR3s include the opening cysteine and the closing phenylalanine or tryptophan. Each record gives: J gene, D gene, clone size, V gene, CDR3 protein, CDR3 DNA. D genes are given only for firm matches. Where a row states a size, it is once, few, many or the class of an expanded clone; other rows omit it.

>TRBJ2-7|TRBD1|-|TRBV6-5
CASSPQTGGYEQYF
TGTGCCAGCAGTCCCCAGACAGGGGGCTACGAGCAGTACTTC
>TRBJ1-2|TRBD1|-|TRBV13
CASSLDLDRGSGYTF
TGTGCCAGCAGCTTGGACCTAGACAGGGGTAGCGGCTACACCTTC
>TRBJ1-5|-|-|TRBV21-1
CASRSQTGETPINGQPQHF
TGTGCCAGCAGATCGCAGACAGGAGAGACCCCCATCAACGGGCAGCCCCAGCATTTT
>TRBJ1-1|-|-|TRBV27
CASSLGWQNTEAFF
TGTGCCAGCAGTTTAGGTTGGCAGAACACTGAAGCTTTCTTT
>TRBJ1-2|-|-|TRBV27
CASSFQRFNYGYTF
TGTGCCAGCAGTTTTCAGCGATTCAACTATGGCTACACCTTC
>TRBJ2-7|-|-|TRBV4-1
CASSQESGQRGYEQYF
TGCGCCAGCAGCCAAGAAAGTGGACAAAGAGGCTACGAGCAGTACTTC
>TRBJ1-1|-|-|TRBV5-1
CASSLRQAVGNTEAFF
TGCGCCAGCAGCTTGAGACAGGCCGTGGGTAACACTGAAGCTTTCTTT
>TRBJ2-1|-|-|TRBV24-1
CATSDLGTYNEQFF
TGTGCCACCAGTGATTTAGGTACCTACAATGAGCAGTTCTTC
>TRBJ1-4|-|once|TRBV28
CASSYVPIGRRANEKLFF
TGTGCCAGCAGTTACGTTCCGATTGGACGACGTGCCAATGAAAAACTGTTTTTT
>TRBJ2-3|-|-|TRBV4-3
CASSQAGIGDTQYF
TGCGCCAGCAGCCAAGCCGGGATCGGGGATACGCAGTATTTT
>TRBJ1-3|-|-|TRBV6-5
CASSYGEGSGNTIYF
TGTGCCAGCAGTTACGGGGAGGGTTCCGGAAACACCATATATTTT
>TRBJ2-7|TRBD1|-|TRBV28
CASSFTAGRTGSYEQYF
TGTGCCAGCAGTTTCACTGCCGGAAGGACAGGGTCATACGAGCAGTACTTC
>TRBJ1-2|TRBD1|-|TRBV29-1
CSVREGANKNYGYTF
TGCAGCGTTCGTGAGGGGGCGAATAAAAACTATGGCTACACCTTC
>TRBJ1-1|TRBD1|-|TRBV5-1
CASSGQVIGTEAFF
TGCGCCAGCAGCGGACAGGTTATTGGCACTGAAGCTTTCTTT
>TRBJ1-2|-|-|TRBV7-9
CASSLALEGNGYTF
TGTGCCAGCAGCTTAGCGCTGGAGGGGAATGGCTACACCTTC
>TRBJ1-6|-|few|TRBV7-2
CASSSRRGNSPLHF
TGTGCCAGCAGCTCCCGAAGGGGTAATTCACCCCTCCACTTT
>TRBJ2-1|-|-|TRBV7-9
CASSLASGHPYSYNEQFF
TGTGCCAGCAGCTTAGCTTCGGGCCACCCCTACTCCTACAATGAGCAGTTCTTC
>TRBJ1-4|-|-|TRBV29-1
CSVVLANEKLFF
TGCAGCGTTGTGCTAGCTAATGAAAAACTGTTTTTT
>TRBJ2-3|-|few|TRBV4-3
CASSQEYRGFTSTDTQYF
TGCGCCAGCAGCCAAGAGTATCGTGGGTTTACTAGCACAGATACGCAGTATTTT
>TRBJ1-1|-|-|TRBV11-1
CASSSRPSRGHEAFF
TGTGCCAGCAGCTCTCGTCCTTCCCGGGGACATGAAGCTTTCTTT
>TRBJ1-3|-|-|TRBV18
CASSPTPGPPGSGNTIYF
TGTGCCAGCTCCCCAACGCCCGGACCGCCCGGCTCTGGAAACACCATATATTTT
>TRBJ2-1|TRBD1|-|TRBV7-2
CASSKTGWGNEQFF
TGTGCCAGCAGCAAGACAGGGTGGGGCAATGAGCAGTTCTTC